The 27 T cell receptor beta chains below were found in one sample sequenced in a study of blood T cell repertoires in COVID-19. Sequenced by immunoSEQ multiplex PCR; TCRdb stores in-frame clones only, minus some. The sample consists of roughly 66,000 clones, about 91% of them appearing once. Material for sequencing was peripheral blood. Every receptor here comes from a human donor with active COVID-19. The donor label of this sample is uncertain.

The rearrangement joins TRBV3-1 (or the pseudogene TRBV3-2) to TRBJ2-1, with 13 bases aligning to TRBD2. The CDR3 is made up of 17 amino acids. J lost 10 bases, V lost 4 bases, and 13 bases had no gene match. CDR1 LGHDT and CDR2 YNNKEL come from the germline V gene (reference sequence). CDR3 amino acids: CASSPQPRTSGSGEQFF. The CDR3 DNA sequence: TGTGCCAGCAGCCCCCAACCACGGACTAGCGGGAGCGGCGAGCAGTTCTTC.

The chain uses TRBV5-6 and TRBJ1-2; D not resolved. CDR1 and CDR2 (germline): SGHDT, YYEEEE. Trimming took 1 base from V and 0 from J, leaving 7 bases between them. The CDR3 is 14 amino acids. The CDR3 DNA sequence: TGTGCCAGCAGCTTGTTCCAGACTAACTATGGCTACACCTTC. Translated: CASSLFQTNYGYTF.

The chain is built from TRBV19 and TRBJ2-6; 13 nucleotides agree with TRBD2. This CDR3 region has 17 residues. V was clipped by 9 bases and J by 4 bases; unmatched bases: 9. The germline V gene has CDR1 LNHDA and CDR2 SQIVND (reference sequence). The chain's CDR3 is CASHAGTSGKGANVLTF. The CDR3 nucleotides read TGTGCCAGCCACGCCGGGACTAGCGGGAAGGGGGCCAACGTCCTGACTTTC. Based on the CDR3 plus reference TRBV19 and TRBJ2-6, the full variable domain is DGGITQSPKYLFRKEGQNVTLSCEQNLNHDAMYWYRQDPGQGLRLIYYSQIVNDFQKGDIAEGYSVSREKKESFPLTVTSAQKNPTAFYLCASHAGTSGKGANVLTFGAGSRLTVL.

CDR3 in amino acids: CASRGTSATEAFF. The CDR3 nucleotides are TGTGCCAGCAGGGGCACCTCGGCCACTGAAGCTTTCTTT. The chain carries TRBV9 and TRBJ1-1; D unclear. CDR1 is SGDLS and CDR2 is YYNGEE in the germline V gene. V gave up 5 bases and J gave up 4 bases, with 12 bases separating them. This CDR3 comprises 13 residues.

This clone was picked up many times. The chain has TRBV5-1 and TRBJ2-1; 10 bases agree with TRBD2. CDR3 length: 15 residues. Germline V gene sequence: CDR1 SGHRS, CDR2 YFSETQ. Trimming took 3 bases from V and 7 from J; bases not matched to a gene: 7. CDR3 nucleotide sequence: TGCGCCAGCAGCTGGCCTAGCGGGAGTTTGAATGAGCAGTTCTTC. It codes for CASSWPSGSLNEQFF.

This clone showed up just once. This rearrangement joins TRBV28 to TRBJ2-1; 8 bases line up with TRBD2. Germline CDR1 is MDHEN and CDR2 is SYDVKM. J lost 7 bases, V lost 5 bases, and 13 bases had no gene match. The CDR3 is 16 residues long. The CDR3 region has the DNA TGTGCCAGCAGTCCCGGGTCAAGCGGGAGCCGAAATGAGCAGTTCTTC. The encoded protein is CASSPGSSGSRNEQFF.

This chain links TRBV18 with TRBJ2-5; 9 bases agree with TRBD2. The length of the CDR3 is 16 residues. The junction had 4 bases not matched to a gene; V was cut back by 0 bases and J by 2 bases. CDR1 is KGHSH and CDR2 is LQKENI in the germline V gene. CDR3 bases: TGTGCCAGCTCACCACCGTGGCGGGAGGGGCAAGAGACCCAGTACTTC. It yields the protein CASSPPWREGQETQYF.

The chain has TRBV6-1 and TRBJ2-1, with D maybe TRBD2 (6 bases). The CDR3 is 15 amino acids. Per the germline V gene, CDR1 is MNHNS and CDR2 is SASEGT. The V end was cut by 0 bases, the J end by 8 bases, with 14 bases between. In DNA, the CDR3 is TGTGCCAGCAGTGAAGCCCCGGGGGAGACGTATGAGCAGTTCTTC. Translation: CASSEAPGETYEQFF.

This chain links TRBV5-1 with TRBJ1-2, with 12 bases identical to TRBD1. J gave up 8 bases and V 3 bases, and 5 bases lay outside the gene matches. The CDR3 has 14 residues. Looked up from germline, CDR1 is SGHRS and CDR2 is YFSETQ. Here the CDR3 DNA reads TGCGCCAGCAGCTGGGGGACAGGGGGCAACGGCTACACCTTC. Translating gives CASSWGTGGNGYTF. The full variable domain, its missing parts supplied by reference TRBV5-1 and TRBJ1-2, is KAGVTQTPRYLIKTRGQQVTLSCSPISGHRSVSWYQQTPGQGLQFLFEYFSETQRNKGNFPGRFSGRQFSNSRSEMNVSTLELGDSALYLCASSWGTGGNGYTFGSGTRLTVV.

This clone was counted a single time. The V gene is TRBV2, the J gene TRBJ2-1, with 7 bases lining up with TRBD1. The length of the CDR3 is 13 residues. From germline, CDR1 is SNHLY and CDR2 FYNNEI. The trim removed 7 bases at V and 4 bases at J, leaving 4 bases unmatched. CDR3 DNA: TGTGCCAGCACCCGGGACAGTTACAATGAGCAGTTCTTC. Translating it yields CASTRDSYNEQFF.

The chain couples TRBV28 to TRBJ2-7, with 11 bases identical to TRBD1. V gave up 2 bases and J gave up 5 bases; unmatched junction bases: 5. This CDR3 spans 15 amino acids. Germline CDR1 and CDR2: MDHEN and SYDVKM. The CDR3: CASSLAGTGGNEQYF. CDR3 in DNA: TGTGCCAGCAGTTTAGCGGGGACAGGGGGAAACGAGCAGTACTTC.

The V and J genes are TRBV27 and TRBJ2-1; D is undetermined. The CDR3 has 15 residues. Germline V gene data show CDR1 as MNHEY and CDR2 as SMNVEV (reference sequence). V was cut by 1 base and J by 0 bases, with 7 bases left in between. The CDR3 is CASSLFSGSYNEQFF. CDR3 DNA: TGTGCCAGCAGTTTATTCAGTGGCTCCTACAATGAGCAGTTCTTC.

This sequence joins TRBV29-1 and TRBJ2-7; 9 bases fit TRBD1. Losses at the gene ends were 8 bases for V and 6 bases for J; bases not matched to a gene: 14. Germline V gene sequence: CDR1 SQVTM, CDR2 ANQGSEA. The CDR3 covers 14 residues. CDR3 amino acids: CSSTGMGTGTEQYF. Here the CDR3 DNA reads TGCAGCTCCACTGGGATGGGGACAGGGACCGAGCAGTACTTC.

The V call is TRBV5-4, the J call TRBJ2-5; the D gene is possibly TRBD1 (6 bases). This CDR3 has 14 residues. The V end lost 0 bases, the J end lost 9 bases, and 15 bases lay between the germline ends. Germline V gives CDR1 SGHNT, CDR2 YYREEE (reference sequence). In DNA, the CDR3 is TGTGCCAGCAGCTTGGCCGGACAGTTCATGGCCCAGTACTTC. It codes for CASSLAGQFMAQYF.

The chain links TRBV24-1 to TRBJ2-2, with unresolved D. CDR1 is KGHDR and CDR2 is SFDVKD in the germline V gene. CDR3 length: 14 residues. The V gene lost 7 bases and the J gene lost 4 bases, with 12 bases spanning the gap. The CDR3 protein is CATRGEASTGELFF. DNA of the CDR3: TGTGCCACCAGAGGAGAGGCTAGCACCGGGGAGCTGTTTTTT.

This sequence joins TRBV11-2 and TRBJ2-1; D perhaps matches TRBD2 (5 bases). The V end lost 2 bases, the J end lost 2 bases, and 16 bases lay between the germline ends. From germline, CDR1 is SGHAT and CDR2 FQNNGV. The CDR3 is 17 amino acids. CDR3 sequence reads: CASSLKETYGTYNEQFF. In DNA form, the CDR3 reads TGTGCCAGCAGCTTAAAGGAAACCTACGGGACCTACAATGAGCAGTTCTTC.

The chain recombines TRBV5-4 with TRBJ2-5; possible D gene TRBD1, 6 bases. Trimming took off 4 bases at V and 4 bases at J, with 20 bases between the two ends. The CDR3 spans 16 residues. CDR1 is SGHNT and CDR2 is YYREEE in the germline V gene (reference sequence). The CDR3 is CASSITGNGVGETQYF. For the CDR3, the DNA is TGTGCCAGCAGCATAACAGGGAATGGTGTGGGAGAGACCCAGTACTTC.

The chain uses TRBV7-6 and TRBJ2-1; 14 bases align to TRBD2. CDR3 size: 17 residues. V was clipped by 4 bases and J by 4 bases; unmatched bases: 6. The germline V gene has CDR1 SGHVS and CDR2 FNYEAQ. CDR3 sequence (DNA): TGTGCCAGCAGCTCGGGACTAGCGGGGGCCCGATACAATGAGCAGTTCTTC. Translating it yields CASSSGLAGARYNEQFF.

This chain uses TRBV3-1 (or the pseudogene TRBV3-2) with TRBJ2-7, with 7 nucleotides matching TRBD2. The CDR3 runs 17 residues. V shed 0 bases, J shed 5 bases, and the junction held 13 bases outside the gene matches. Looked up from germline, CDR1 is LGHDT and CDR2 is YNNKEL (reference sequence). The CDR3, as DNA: TGTGCCAGCAGCCAAGAGGGGGGAGGGGACGGGCGGCACGAGCAGTACTTC. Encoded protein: CASSQEGGGDGRHEQYF.

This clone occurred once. CDR3 loop: CASAPDITTDTQYF. DNA for the CDR3: TGTGCTAGTGCCCCGGACATAACCACAGATACGCAGTATTTT. The chain recombines TRBV12-5 with TRBJ2-3; D is perhaps TRBD1 (5 bases). The CDR3 length is 14 residues. The V and J ends lost 7 bases and 2 bases respectively, with 13 bases between them. Germline CDR1 LGHNT, CDR2 FRNRAP.

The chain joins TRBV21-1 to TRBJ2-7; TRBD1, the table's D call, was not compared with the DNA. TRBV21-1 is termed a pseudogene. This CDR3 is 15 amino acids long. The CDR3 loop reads CASSKVRDRGYEQYF. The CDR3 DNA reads TGTGCCAGCAGCAAAGTAAGGGACAGGGGCTACGAGCAGTACTTC.

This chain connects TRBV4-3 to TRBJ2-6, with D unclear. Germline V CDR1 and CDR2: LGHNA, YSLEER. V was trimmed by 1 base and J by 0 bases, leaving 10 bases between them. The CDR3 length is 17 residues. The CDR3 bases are TGCGCCAGCAGCCAAGTGACAATCTCCTCTGGGGCCAACGTCCTGACTTTC. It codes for CASSQVTISSGANVLTF.

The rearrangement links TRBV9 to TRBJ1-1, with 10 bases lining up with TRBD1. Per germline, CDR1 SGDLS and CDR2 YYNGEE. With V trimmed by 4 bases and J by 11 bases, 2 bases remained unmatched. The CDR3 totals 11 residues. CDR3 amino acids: CASSSDRGAFF. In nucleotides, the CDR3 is TGTGCCAGCAGCTCGGACAGGGGGGCTTTCTTT.

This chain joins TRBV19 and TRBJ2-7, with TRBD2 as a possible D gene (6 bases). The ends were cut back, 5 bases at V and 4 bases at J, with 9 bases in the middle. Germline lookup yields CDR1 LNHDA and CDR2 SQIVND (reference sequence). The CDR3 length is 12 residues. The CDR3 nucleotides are TGTGCCAGTAGTCACGGGGGATACGAGCAGTACTTC. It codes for CASSHGGYEQYF.

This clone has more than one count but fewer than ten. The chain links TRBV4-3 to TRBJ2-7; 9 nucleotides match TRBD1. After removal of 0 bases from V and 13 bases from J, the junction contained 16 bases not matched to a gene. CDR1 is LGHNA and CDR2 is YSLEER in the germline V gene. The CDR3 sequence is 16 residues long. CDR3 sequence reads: CASSQDTGQGPRGHYF. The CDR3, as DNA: TGCGCCAGCAGCCAAGATACGGGACAGGGACCCCGAGGGCACTACTTC.

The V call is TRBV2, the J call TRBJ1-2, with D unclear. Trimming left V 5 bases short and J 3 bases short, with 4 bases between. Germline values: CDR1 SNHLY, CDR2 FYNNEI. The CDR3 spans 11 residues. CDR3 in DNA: TGTGCCAGCAGTCAGGACTATGGCTACACCTTC. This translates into CASSQDYGYTF.

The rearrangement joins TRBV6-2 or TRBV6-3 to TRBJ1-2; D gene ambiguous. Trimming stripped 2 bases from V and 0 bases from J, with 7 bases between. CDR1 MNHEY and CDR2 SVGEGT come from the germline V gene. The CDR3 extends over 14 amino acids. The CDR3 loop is CASSYAGPNYGYTF. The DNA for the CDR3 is TGTGCCAGCAGTTACGCAGGCCCTAACTATGGCTACACCTTC.